This TCR beta chain appears in the sequencing data of a study of blood T cell repertoires in COVID-19. Study-wide context: Some COVID-19 samples were acute and others convalescent; all came from the United States, Italy and Spain.

J gave up 2 bases and V 4 bases, and 2 bases lay outside the gene matches. Per germline, CDR1 SGHRS and CDR2 YFSETQ. There are 15 residues in the CDR3. Sequencing was performed with immunoSEQ multiplex PCR; in TCRdb, only in-frame clones are kept and a portion is missing. The sample contains 70,000 to 80,000 clones, approximately 84% of which appear only once. The receptor's source is a human donor in a cohort sampled during active COVID-19. The chain employs TRBV5-1 and TRBJ2-6; 8 bases agree with TRBD1. Sequenced input: peripheral blood. The CDR3 coding sequence is TGCGCCAGCAGCCCGGACAGGGCTGGGGCCAACGTCCTGACTTTC. Translated, it gives CASSPDRAGANVLTF.